Listed below are T cell receptor beta chains from one sample, sequenced in a study of T cells in Graves' hyperthyroidism and ophthalmopathy. TCRdb passed the multiplex PCR reads through MiXCR, listing each CDR3 protein once. Of more than 550,000 distinct CDR3 sequences in the sample, 45% are singletons; the top ten hold approximately 6.8%. The source material was peripheral blood or thyroid tissue (not recorded which). The receptor set was obtained from an adult man with Graves' disease, either hyperthyroidism or ophthalmopathy (not recorded which). Both conserved end residues are part of each CDR3. The order of the fields is clone size, V gene, CDR3 protein. Rows may omit the clone size; those that give it use once, few, many or a size class.

clone size: .; V gene: TRBV7-6; CDR3 protein: CASSLHGGRAPGSCFF
clone size: .; V gene: TRBV7-9; CDR3 protein: CASSGTDGIHLGNTIYF
clone size: .; V gene: TRBV19; CDR3 protein: CASNPLDRGHGYTF
clone size: .; V gene: TRBV7-8; CDR3 protein: CASSSMGGNQPQHF
clone size: many; V gene: TRBV7-2; CDR3 protein: CASSQGMGGEAFF
clone size: many; V gene: TRBV10-1; CDR3 protein: CASSDGRNSPLHF
clone size: many; V gene: TRBV13; CDR3 protein: CASSLGTDQAFF
clone size: once; V gene: TRBV7-1; CDR3 protein: CASGPAGFQETQYF
clone size: .; V gene: TRBV7-2; CDR3 protein: CASSQIGIQETQYF
clone size: .; V gene: TRBV7-6; CDR3 protein: CASSPPGPLYGYTF
clone size: many; V gene: TRBV25-1; CDR3 protein: CASSPVGEVNSPLHF
clone size: many; V gene: TRBV2; CDR3 protein: CASSRYTGADQPQHF
clone size: once; V gene: TRBV10-3; CDR3 protein: CAIASGTTETQYF